This TCR beta chain originates from a study of CD8+CD57+ T cells in acquired aplastic anemia. The CDR3 is made up of 15 amino acids. Germline values: CDR1 SGHRS, CDR2 YFSETQ. Trimming cost V 4 bases and J 1 base, with 15 bases left between them. General study results and limits: The study identified roughly 31 CD8+ CDR3 sequences shared by patients and controls.

TCR beta VDJ combinations and CDR3 sequences were profiled from genomic DNA. TCRdb independently ran MiXCR on the reads; one entry per CDR3 protein. The sample contains about 98,000 distinct CDR3 sequences, 55% to 70% of which appear only once. Patients selected for sequencing had displayed CD8+CD57+ cell expansion by flow cytometry. This clonotype is a singleton in its sample. Its antigen is undetermined. The source material was sorted CD4+, CD8+, or CD8+CD57+ T cells (not recorded which) from PBMCs. The chain has TRBV5-1 and TRBJ2-7, with D perhaps TRBD2 (7 bases). This clonotype was obtained from a human donor with aplastic anemia. The CDR3 nucleotides are TGCGCCAGCAGCCCACAACAGGGACTATCCTACGAGCAGTACTTC. The encoded protein is CASSPQQGLSYEQYF.